Sequencing of this TCR beta chain was carried out in a study of cytomegalovirus exposure and HLA in healthy donors. General study results and limits: Rare sequences made up most TCRs, while some public TCRs were found in many donors. The authors enumerated 150 to 200 TCR beta chains as linked to cytomegalovirus. Within a later analysis, the majority of CMV-associated TCR beta chains appeared HLA-restricted. Within the data, a cluster of highly shared sequence variants was likely a sequencing artifact.

As regards this clone: Its antigen is not known.

Both 60 Vbeta primers and 13 Jbeta primers went into the PCR. TCRdb's table, derived via immunoSEQ multiplex PCR, lists solely in-frame clones and lacks some. Here the sample spans approximately 95,000 clones, 81% being singletons. V lost 4 bases and J lost 1, with 18 bases in between. The germline CDR1 and CDR2 sequences are MDHEN and SYDVKM. This CDR3 has 17 amino acids. The V call is TRBV28, the J call TRBJ2-3; D is unclear. The sequence came from a woman between 65 and 79 years old in good health and CMV-seropositive. The sequencing input was PBMCs. CDR3 nucleotides: TGTGCCAGCAGTTCCTACCCACAAGGAGTCGGCACAGATACGCAGTATTTT. This sequence encodes CASSSYPQGVGTDTQYF.